The T cell receptor beta chain described here comes from a study of CD8 T cells in ankylosing spondylitis. Notes on the study in general: A number of the motif variants had already been described in reactive arthritis synovial fluid and blood. Within matched ankylosing spondylitis synovial fluid, disease-linked clones were reportedly significantly enriched.

This clonotype was seen a few times. Its antigen remains unknown. Germline V gene data show CDR1 as DFQATT and CDR2 as SNEGSKA (reference sequence). This CDR3 is 13 amino acids long. V dropped 5 bases and J dropped 4; count of bases not matched to a gene: 5. Using quantitative 5'-RACE with molecular barcodes, the authors made TCR beta libraries. Each CDR3 protein is one row after TCRdb ran MiXCR on the 5' RACE reads. Of 290,000 or so distinct CDR3 sequences listed, less than 25% were seen once; the top ten hold roughly 3.6%. The chain links TRBV20-1 to TRBJ2-1; 7 bases are shared with TRBD2. The sample comprised blood, either unsorted or a sorted T cell fraction (not recorded which). This receptor was identified in a female donor with ankylosing spondylitis or in good health (not recorded which). The CDR3 DNA follows: TGCAGTGCTGGGGCTAGCGGTTACAATGAGCAGTTCTTC. It specifies CSAGASGYNEQFF.